The 21 T cell receptor beta chains below all came from one sample that was sequenced in a study of blood T cells in healthy people across ages. PCR was performed a second time for about 7 to 12 cycles using a sample-barcoded 5' primer and a J-beta primer mix. TCRdb re-called the 5' RACE reads with MiXCR, one entry per CDR3 protein. The data show some 780,000 distinct CDR3 sequences, just over 55% seen once. Sequenced sample: blood. Receptors were obtained from a middle-aged man in good health.

As for this clonotype: This may arise from a read error, as a much more abundant clone is one base away. The rearrangement uses TRBV29-1 and TRBJ2-7, with a tentative D call TRBD1 (8 bases). This CDR3 is 14 amino acids long. CDR1 and CDR2 (germline): SQVTM, ANQGSEA. V gave up 6 bases and J gave up 3 bases, with 18 bases separating them. The DNA for the CDR3 is TGCAGCGTGACTAGCCGGGACAGGTGCTACGAGCAGTACTTC. Translating gives CSVTSRDRCYEQYF.

This clonotype was observed a single time. The chain links TRBV7-9 to TRBJ2-5, with no clear D. The CDR3 is made up of 12 amino acids. The V end was cut by 6 bases, the J end by 4 bases, with 9 bases between. CDR1 and CDR2 (germline): SEHNR, FQNEAQ (reference sequence). The CDR3 bases are TGTGCCAGCAGACCAGCAACAGAGACCCAGTACTTC. It translates to CASRPATETQYF.

The chain has TRBV28 and TRBJ2-1; 9 bases line up with TRBD2. CDR1 is MDHEN, CDR2 SYDVKM, per germline. V dropped 3 bases and J dropped 3; count of bases not matched to a gene: 9. The CDR3 totals 17 residues. The CDR3 bases are TGTGCCAGCAGTTTTATGGGCGGGGGGGTAAACTACAATGAGCAGTTCTTC. It codes for CASSFMGGGVNYNEQFF. Complete variable domain (other parts from reference TRBV28 and TRBJ2-1): DVKVTQSSRYLVKRTGEKVFLECVQDMDHENMFWYRQDPGLGLRLIYFSYDVKMKEKGDIPEGYSVSREKKERFSLILESASTNQTSMYLCASSFMGGGVNYNEQFFGPGTRLTVL.

The chain combines TRBV28 with TRBJ2-6, with a tentative D call TRBD2 (6 bases). The CDR3 is 16 residues long. Trimming took off 6 bases at V and 3 bases at J, with 15 bases between the two ends. Per germline, CDR1 MDHEN and CDR2 SYDVKM. The CDR3 bases are TGTGCCAGCAGCTTTAGTAGGGGAGGTGGGGCCAACGTCCTGACTTTC. Protein: CASSFSRGGGANVLTF.

This clonotype was detected a few times. This chain links TRBV7-6 with TRBJ2-3; 15 nucleotides agree with TRBD2. CDR1 and CDR2 from the germline V gene are SGHVS and FNYEAQ. V gave up 4 bases and J gave up 4 bases; unmatched junction bases: 9. The length of the CDR3 is 18 residues. The CDR3 spells CASSSTGLAGGGADTQYF. The CDR3 region has the DNA TGTGCCAGCAGCTCGACGGGACTAGCGGGGGGAGGAGCAGATACGCAGTATTTT. The full variable domain, completed using reference TRBV7-6 and TRBJ2-3, is GAGVSQSPRYKVTKRGQDVALRCDPISGHVSLYWYRQALGQGPEFLTYFNYEAQQDKSGLPNDRFSAERPEGSISTLTIQRTEQRDSAMYRCASSSTGLAGGGADTQYFGPGTRLTVL.

This chain joins TRBV4-2 and TRBJ1-2; possibly TRBD1 for D (6 bases). CDR1 and CDR2 from the germline V gene are LGHNA and YNFKEQ. The length of the CDR3 is 16 residues. V shed 1 base and J shed 6 bases, with 18 bases lying between them. The CDR3 DNA is TGTGCCAGCAGCCAAGGGACCAGGGGTGCCCTCGATGGCTACACCTTC. Amino acids: CASSQGTRGALDGYTF.

The chain has TRBV20-1 and TRBJ2-5; perhaps TRBD2 as D (6 bases). In germline, CDR1 is DFQATT, CDR2 SNEGSKA (reference sequence). The length of the CDR3 is 13 residues. Trimming pared 5 bases from V and 4 bases from J, leaving 14 bases between. CDR3 DNA sequence: TGCAGTGCTCTCAACGCGGGACTAGAGACCCAGTACTTC. Residues: CSALNAGLETQYF.

This clonotype was observed a few times. A read error may account for a junction end that differs from germline. This chain connects TRBV5-1 to TRBJ1-2, with unresolved D. Germline V CDR1 and CDR2: SGHRS, YFSETQ. This CDR3 spans 13 amino acids. The CDR3: CASSLADNYGYTF. The CDR3 bases are TGTGCCAGCAGCTTGGCGGATAACTATGGCTACACCTTC.

The chain is built from TRBV9 and TRBJ2-7; D is unclear. The CDR3 extends over 15 amino acids. Germline V gives CDR1 SGDLS, CDR2 YYNGEE. Trimming removed 0 bases from V and 1 base from J, with 11 bases in between. The CDR3 reads CASSVGGPGSYEQYF. CDR3 DNA: TGTGCCAGCAGCGTAGGGGGTCCTGGGTCCTACGAGCAGTACTTC.

The chain combines TRBV27 with TRBJ2-1; D unresolved. The germline V gene encodes CDR1 MNHEY and CDR2 SMNVEV (reference sequence). This CDR3 comprises 12 residues. Trimming pared 6 bases from V and 3 bases from J, leaving 6 bases between. The CDR3 reads CASRENYNEQFF. CDR3 sequence (DNA): TGTGCCAGCAGGGAAAACTACAATGAGCAGTTCTTC.

The genes are TRBV12-3 or TRBV12-4 and TRBJ1-2, with D tentatively TRBD1 (5 bases). The CDR3 extends over 14 amino acids. V was trimmed by 4 bases and J by 0 bases, leaving 9 bases between them. CDR3 DNA: TGTGCCAGCAGTTCCCAGGGAGCTAACTATGGCTACACCTTC. As protein: CASSSQGANYGYTF.

The V and J genes are TRBV18 and TRBJ2-1; no clear D gene. This CDR3 spans 16 amino acids. The V and J ends lost 1 base and 1 base respectively, with 11 bases between them. The germline gives CDR1 KGHSH, CDR2 LQKENI. The CDR3 nucleotides are TGTGCCAGCTCACCACAGGCACTTTTTTCCTACAATGAGCAGTTCTTC. It is translated as CASSPQALFSYNEQFF.

The rearrangement joins TRBV5-1 to TRBJ1-1; D gene uncertain. V lost 0 bases and J 3 bases, leaving 6 bases between the germline ends. Germline V gene lookup returns CDR1 SGHRS and CDR2 YFSETQ. The CDR3 is 13 residues long. The CDR3 DNA follows: TGCGCCAGCAGCTTGGACGGAGACACTGAAGCTTTCTTT. Protein product: CASSLDGDTEAFF.

The rearrangement joins TRBV11-2 to TRBJ2-1; possibly TRBD1 for D (6 bases). The CDR3 has 13 amino acids. The V gene's germline CDR1 is SGHAT and CDR2 FQNNGV. Trimming left V 0 bases short and J 13 bases short, with 13 bases between. CDR3 coding DNA: TGTGCCAGCAGCTTAGATCCCACCAGGGGACAGTTCTTC. Amino acids: CASSLDPTRGQFF. Combining the CDR3 with reference TRBV11-2 and TRBJ2-1 gives the whole variable domain EAGVAQSPRYKIIEKRQSVAFWCNPISGHATLYWYQQILGQGPKLLIQFQNNGVVDDSQLPKDRFSAERLKGVDSTLKIQPAKLEDSAVYLCASSLDPTRGQFFGPGTRLTVL.

A few counts support this clonotype. The rearrangement uses TRBV12-3 or TRBV12-4 and TRBJ1-6, with D hard to call. Trimming removed 4 bases at V and 9 bases at J, with 7 bases between. This CDR3 has 12 amino acids. CDR3 DNA: TGTGCCAGCAGTTCGCAGGTTTCACCCCTCCACTTT. Translation gives CASSSQVSPLHF.

This clonotype was observed a few times. The chain links TRBV27 to TRBJ2-7; 8 nucleotides agree with TRBD2. The CDR3 totals 14 residues. Germline lookup yields CDR1 MNHEY and CDR2 SMNVEV (reference sequence). Germline trimming cut 3 bases from V and 0 bases from J; bases unmatched to any gene: 1. CDR3 DNA: TGTGCCAGCAGTTTTGCGGGGGGCTCCTACGAGCAGTACTTC. Translated: CASSFAGGSYEQYF.

J is TRBJ1-1 and V is TRBV2; D might be TRBD1 (6 bases). The CDR3 is 13 residues long. Germline loops: CDR1 SNHLY, CDR2 FYNNEI. V was cut by 7 bases and J by 6 bases, with 15 bases left in between. The CDR3 spells CASMGAMGAEAFF. CDR3 nucleotides: TGTGCCAGCATGGGGGCTATGGGGGCTGAAGCTTTCTTT.

This clonotype showed up many times. The J gene is TRBJ2-7, the V gene TRBV29-1; 7 nucleotides align to TRBD2. The CDR3 has 17 residues. V was pared by 0 bases and J by 2 bases, with 13 bases of the junction left unmatched. CDR1 is SQVTM, CDR2 ANQGSEA, per germline. Here the CDR3 DNA reads TGCAGCGTTGAAGATGGGGGAGGGGAGACGGGTACCTACGAGCAGTACTTC. It specifies CSVEDGGGETGTYEQYF.

In this sample, this clonotype turned up a few times. The chain carries TRBV4-1 and TRBJ1-6; D not certain. From germline, CDR1 is MGHRA and CDR2 YSYEKL. The CDR3 spans 13 residues. Trimming shortened V by 0 bases and J by 8 bases, and 5 bases separated the two germline ends. The CDR3 DNA reads as TGCGCCAGCAGCCAAGACGAAGATTCACCCCTCCACTTT. Amino acids: CASSQDEDSPLHF.

CDR3 coding DNA: TGCAGCCCAGGGGGGGGGACTAGCAACGAGGGTGTAGATACGCAGTATTTT. Protein product: CSPGGGTSNEGVDTQYF. The rearrangement joins TRBV20-1 to TRBJ2-3, with TRBD2 matching over 9 bases. Germline CDR1 and CDR2: DFQATT and SNEGSKA (reference sequence). There are 17 residues in the CDR3.

The table lists this clonotype with many counts. The rearrangement uses TRBV5-1 and TRBJ2-6; 7 nucleotides line up with TRBD1. J lost 4 bases, V lost 7 bases, and 5 bases had no gene match. CDR1 SGHRS and CDR2 YFSETQ come from the germline V gene. The CDR3 contains 14 residues. In DNA, the CDR3 is TGCGCCAGCGGCCAGGGGGACGGGGCCAACGTCCTGACTTTC. Its protein product is CASGQGDGANVLTF.